The next 20 T cell receptor beta chains were all read from a single sample in a study of T cell responses to AZD1222 COVID-19 vaccine. Assay used: immunoSEQ multiplex PCR; TCRdb lists only in-frame clones, some missing. The sample shows approximately 110,000 clones, 80% to 85% of them seen only once. Sequencing used peripheral blood, obtained on day 0 of AZD1222 vaccination. All receptors derive from an adult in good health.

This clone has a count of ten or more. The rearrangement joins TRBV3-1 (or the pseudogene TRBV3-2) to TRBJ2-7; D is ambiguous. Trimming removed 0 bases at V and 5 bases at J, with 5 bases between. The length of the CDR3 is 12 residues. Germline V lookup: CDR1 LGHDT, CDR2 YNNKEL (reference sequence). CDR3 coding DNA: TGTGCCAGCAGCCAAGATGCCCACGAGCAGTACTTC. Translated: CASSQDAHEQYF.

The chain recombines TRBV6-6 with TRBJ1-1; no clear D gene. Trimming removed 6 bases from V and 4 bases from J, with 15 bases in between. Germline V gives CDR1 MNHNY, CDR2 SVGAGI (reference sequence). The CDR3 is 14 amino acids. Here the CDR3 reads CASSLPQGLTEAFF. The CDR3 region has the DNA TGTGCCAGCAGCCTACCCCAAGGACTCACTGAAGCTTTCTTT.

The J gene is TRBJ1-3, the V gene TRBV7-2; D gene unclear. V was pared by 0 bases and J by 8 bases, with 8 bases between. CDR1 and CDR2 from the germline V gene are SGHTA and FQGNSA. The CDR3 runs 13 residues. The DNA for the CDR3 is TGTGCCAGCAGCTTAGCAGGGCCAGACACCATATATTTT. Residues: CASSLAGPDTIYF.

Comment on this clone: Germline is not matched at one junction end, which may reflect a read error. The V gene is TRBV7-2, the J gene TRBJ1-2; weak D call: TRBD1 (6 bases). CDR1 is SGHTA, CDR2 FQGNSA, per germline. This CDR3 is built from 14 residues. The CDR3 bases are TGTGCCAGCAGCTTAATACAGGGTAACGATGGCTACACCTTC. It yields the protein CASSLIQGNDGYTF.

CDR3 sequence: CASRFLDRGYMNTEAFF. For the CDR3, the DNA is TGTGCCAGCAGGTTCTTGGACAGGGGGTACATGAACACTGAAGCTTTCTTT. This chain joins TRBV27 and TRBJ1-1, with 10 bases fitting TRBD1. The V and J ends lost 6 bases and 0 bases, in that order; junction bases with no gene match: 10. This CDR3 has 17 amino acids. The V gene's germline CDR1 is MNHEY and CDR2 SMNVEV (reference sequence).

This clone has a handful of counts. The chain combines TRBV5-1 with TRBJ1-6; D may be TRBD1 (5 bases). CDR1 and CDR2 from the germline V gene are SGHRS and YFSETQ. Deletions cut 3 bases from V and 2 bases from J, with 12 bases between. The length of the CDR3 is 16 residues. This CDR3 is CASSSGTGPYNSPLHF. CDR3 sequence (DNA): TGCGCCAGCAGCTCAGGGACTGGCCCCTATAATTCACCCCTCCACTTT.

The chain employs TRBV27 and TRBJ2-1; 7 positions agree with TRBD1. CDR3 length: 14 residues. The germline CDR1 and CDR2 sequences are MNHEY and SMNVEV (reference sequence). Trimming at V came to 6 bases and at J to 10 bases, leaving 12 bases not matched to a gene. CDR3: CASSYRQGTGEQFF. The CDR3, as DNA: TGTGCCAGCAGCTACAGACAGGGTACGGGGGAGCAGTTCTTC.

V usage is TRBV28 and J usage is TRBJ1-1; possible D gene TRBD1, 6 bases. This CDR3 comprises 14 residues. Trimming left V 3 bases short and J 7 bases short, with 15 bases between. The V gene's germline CDR1 is MDHEN and CDR2 SYDVKM. The CDR3 region is CASSFPGQPFEAFF. For the CDR3, the DNA is TGTGCCAGCAGTTTCCCCGGACAGCCCTTTGAAGCTTTCTTT.

This chain uses TRBV2 with TRBJ1-2; the D is unclear. The CDR3 has 10 residues. The V and J ends lost 8 bases and 5 bases respectively, with 6 bases between them. Germline assignment: CDR1 SNHLY and CDR2 FYNNEI. CDR3 sequence: CASGEYGYTF. CDR3 in DNA: TGTGCCAGCGGGGAGTATGGCTACACCTTC.

V usage is TRBV4-3 and J usage is TRBJ1-5; D unresolved. CDR1 LGHNA and CDR2 YSLEER come from the germline V gene. The CDR3 is 14 residues long. Trimming pared 2 bases from V and 0 bases from J, leaving 5 bases between. The CDR3 bases are TGCGCCAGCAGCCAACAGTCTAGCAATCAGCCCCAGCATTTT. Translation gives CASSQQSSNQPQHF.

The chain links TRBV4-2 to TRBJ2-5; 10 bases fit TRBD2. Germline CDR1 is LGHNA and CDR2 is YNFKEQ. The CDR3 contains 16 residues. Trimming at V came to 4 bases and at J to 4 bases, leaving 9 bases not matched to a gene. The DNA of the CDR3 is TGTGCCAGCAGCCCCAGAGCGGGGGGGCCCGGAGAGACCCAGTACTTC. Translation gives CASSPRAGGPGETQYF.

This clone showed up just once. The rearrangement links TRBV24-1 to TRBJ2-3; 14 positions match TRBD2. The V gene's germline CDR1 is KGHDR and CDR2 SFDVKD. V lost 4 bases, J lost 5 bases, and 1 base stayed unmatched. The CDR3 extends over 15 amino acids. The DNA of the CDR3 is TGTGCCACCAGTGAGGGACTAGCGGGGGTAGATACGCAGTATTTT. Protein product: CATSEGLAGVDTQYF.

The gene calls are TRBV19 and TRBJ2-6, with D possibly matching TRBD1 (6 bases). The CDR3 has 15 amino acids. Trimming took 5 bases from V and 4 from J, leaving 12 bases between them. Germline V gene data show CDR1 as LNHDA and CDR2 as SQIVND (reference sequence). CDR3 nucleotides: TGTGCCAGTAGTCCAGGGGCGTCGGGGGCCAACGTCCTGACTTTC. The encoded protein is CASSPGASGANVLTF.

The chain combines TRBV24-1 with TRBJ2-3, with D possibly TRBD2 on 7 matching bases. Trimming shortened V by 10 bases and J by 2 bases, and 21 bases separated the two germline ends. CDR1 is KGHDR, CDR2 SFDVKD, per germline. This CDR3 contains 16 residues. CDR3 sequence reads: CATLLEGGGVTDTQYF. The CDR3 DNA follows: TGTGCCACTCTGCTCGAGGGGGGGGGTGTCACAGATACGCAGTATTTT.

This clone was seen only once. The chain recombines TRBV2 with TRBJ1-1; D unclear. Trimming took off 9 bases at V and 3 bases at J, with 17 bases between the two ends. This CDR3 spans 14 amino acids. The V gene's germline CDR1 is SNHLY and CDR2 FYNNEI. Here the CDR3 DNA reads TGTGCCAGTAAAATCGGGTCCAGAGACACTGAAGCTTTCTTT. This translates into CASKIGSRDTEAFF. The complete variable domain, with remaining parts taken from reference TRBV2 and TRBJ1-1, reads EPEVTQTPSHQVTQMGQEVILRCVPISNHLYFYWYRQILGQKVEFLVSFYNNEISEKSEIFDDQFSVERPDGSNFTLKIRSTKLEDSAMYFCASKIGSRDTEAFFGQGTRLTVV.

This CDR3 is CASSQGLAEADTQYF. For the CDR3, the DNA is TGTGCCAGCTCACAGGGACTAGCCGAAGCAGATACGCAGTATTTT. The J gene is TRBJ2-3, the V gene TRBV18; TRBD2 matches 9 bases. This CDR3 region has 15 residues. Germline CDR1 and CDR2: KGHSH and LQKENI. J was trimmed by 4 bases and V by 4 bases; bases with no gene match: 6.

The V call is TRBV6-6, the J call TRBJ1-5; the D is unclear. CDR1 and CDR2 from the germline V gene are MNHNY and SVGAGI (reference sequence). The V end lost 5 bases, the J end lost 1 base, and 12 bases lay between the germline ends. The CDR3 runs 15 residues. This CDR3 is CASSPGLFSNQPQHF. CDR3 coding DNA: TGTGCCAGCAGTCCCGGGTTGTTCAGCAATCAGCCCCAGCATTTT.

This chain joins TRBV7-8 and TRBJ1-5, with D hard to call. From germline, CDR1 is SGHVS and CDR2 FQNEAQ. The CDR3 spans 13 residues. V lost 3 bases to trimming and J lost 0 bases, with 3 bases between them. The CDR3 nucleotides are TGTGCCAGCAGCTTGCATAGCAATCAGCCCCAGCATTTT. Residues: CASSLHSNQPQHF.

The chain is built from TRBV5-4 and TRBJ1-1; D is undetermined. CDR1 and CDR2 (germline): SGHNT, YYREEE (reference sequence). CDR3 length: 16 amino acids. The V gene lost 0 bases and the J gene lost 4 bases, with 16 bases spanning the gap. As DNA, the CDR3 is TGTGCCAGCAGCTTGGACGGTAGGAGCGTTGGCACTGAAGCTTTCTTT. It codes for CASSLDGRSVGTEAFF.

This rearrangement joins TRBV5-1 to TRBJ1-1; D is ambiguous. This CDR3 spans 13 amino acids. Germline V CDR1 and CDR2: SGHRS, YFSETQ. V was trimmed by 5 bases and J by 4 bases, leaving 12 bases between them. DNA for the CDR3: TGCGCCAGCAGTTATAACGGAGGCACTGAAGCTTTCTTT. It codes for CASSYNGGTEAFF.